A selection of T cell receptor beta chains follows, all from one sample in a study of CD8+ T cells in alopecia areata. This table comes from immunoSEQ multiplex PCR, and its TCRdb copy is limited to in-frame clones, with some not included. The data contain 190,000 or so clones, 45% to 75% of them seen just once; the ten biggest clones take up less than 3.5%. Here the sequenced sample was CD4+ T cells sorted from blood, taken at week 4, from a patient treated with tofacitinib. The receptor source for this set is a human donor with alopecia areata. The CDR3 runs from the conserved cysteine through the conserved F or W. The D gene is left open where the match is weak.

v_call,d_call,cdr3_aa
TRBV6-5,-,CASSYEGTGELFF
TRBV27,TRBD1,CASSSGTGSKEQYF
TRBV9,-,CASSNYYGYTF
TRBV7-8,TRBD2,CASSLLGRGGDNEQFF
TRBV9,-,CASSVAQGTFNYGYTF
TRBV4-2,TRBD1,CASSLTGTGGLGETQYF
TRBV23-1,-,CASSQSGFRRDEAFF
TRBV11-2,TRBD1,CASSSGDSYWFNTGELFF
TRBV29-1,TRBD1,CSVVVTGTNTEAFF
TRBV27,-,CASKREGRWNNSPLHF
TRBV25-1,-,CASSESGGVKWMNTEAFF
TRBV18,-,CASSPPIQGTYNEQFF
TRBV7-2,-,CASNSKRSYNSPLHF
TRBV7-9,TRBD1,CASSFTGGPEAFF
TRBV29-1,TRBD2,CSVEESGNGETQYF
TRBV30,-,CAWSAAPSSYEQYF
TRBV15,-,CATSRRGGEQFF
TRBV2,-,CASSALQETQYF
TRBV4-1,TRBD1,CASSLGQGGPYNNQPQHF
TRBV5-6,TRBD2,CASSSGLANADTQYF
TRBV7-9,-,CASSLVGTSWEPQYF
TRBV9,-,CASSVEPNTEAFF
TRBV29-1,-,CSVALLLSTDTQYF
TRBV30,TRBD1,CAWSVNRGAYNEQFF
TRBV30,-,CAWSVVGFYGYTF
TRBV7-7,-,CASSLGQSQPQETQYF
TRBV27,TRBD1,CASTPTGGDGSDTQYF
TRBV9,TRBD2,CASSVGLAGASYEQYF
TRBV6-1,TRBD1,CASSTPGGPGYTF
TRBV5-4,-,CASSLGFGSETQYF
TRBV9,TRBD2,CASSVVAGPSEQYF
TRBV5-4,-,CASSLGRGGYGYTF
TRBV30,-,CAWRKPSGNTIYF
TRBV5-1,-,CASSSRPNSYEQYF
TRBV28,TRBD1,CASSRHRGLDTEAFF
TRBV2,-,CASSLQGEGNTIYF
TRBV30,TRBD1,CAWDPGTATNTEAFF
TRBV29-1,-,CSYGLNTDTQYF
TRBV30,-,CAWKVGANTEAFF
TRBV29-1,-,CSVLQGWEKLFF
TRBV7-2,-,CASSLESGVGNEQFF